This T cell receptor beta chain is drawn from a study of shared clonotypes between healthy human individuals. Regarding the study as a whole: Clonotypes that were shared across a few donors made up about 4.5% of naive CD4 clonotypes. Shared clonotypes across all four donors exceeded non-shared ones in generation probability.

The method was immunoSEQ multiplex PCR; TCRdb's version includes in-frame clones alone and lacks a portion of them. The profile shows about 1 million clones, roughly 80% of them singletons. As to this clone: Its target is unknown.

The split of CD4+ cells yielded CD45RA+ naive and CD45RA-negative memory subsets. This TCR was recovered from a man aged 18 to 35 in good health. Input material: memory CD4+ T cells sorted from blood. The subset denotes: CD45RA-negative fraction.

The CDR3 region has the DNA TGTGCCAGCAGCTTGGCGAAGGGGGCGGGGGAGCAGTACTTC. Its translation is CASSLAKGAGEQYF. This rearrangement joins TRBV5-4 to TRBJ2-7, with D maybe TRBD1 (7 bases). CDR1 is SGHNT and CDR2 is YYREEE in the germline V gene (reference sequence). Deletions cut 0 bases from V and 7 bases from J, with 14 bases between. The CDR3 spans 14 residues.